This TCR beta chain was captured in a study of molecular identifiers for immune sequencing clone quantification. Study-level results: In CMV-specific effectors, clones above 20 copies held over 98% of molecules; naive, under 1%.

The CDR3 covers 14 residues. After removal of 2 bases from V and 8 bases from J, the junction contained 8 bases not matched to a gene. This clonotype was seen a few times. Its cognate antigen is unknown. Sorting captured naive CD8 T cells as CD8+CD4-CCR7+CD45RA+. TCRdb ran MiXCR on the PCR reads and lists one entry per CDR3 protein. The sample consists of hundreds of thousands of distinct CDR3 sequences, about 20% of them appearing once. The sequence came from a human donor in good health. Some libraries in this study had Jurkat cell RNA spiked in. The V gene is TRBV12-3 or TRBV12-4, the J gene TRBJ1-2; 7 positions match TRBD1. Sample: naive CD8+ T cells from blood, with Jurkat cell RNA spiked in. Sample subset: FACS-sorted CD8+CD4-CCR7+CD45RA+ naive T cells. The CDR3 region is CASSLRDSLLGYTF. The CDR3 DNA is TGTGCCAGCAGTTTAAGGGACAGTCTTTTGGGCTACACCTTC.